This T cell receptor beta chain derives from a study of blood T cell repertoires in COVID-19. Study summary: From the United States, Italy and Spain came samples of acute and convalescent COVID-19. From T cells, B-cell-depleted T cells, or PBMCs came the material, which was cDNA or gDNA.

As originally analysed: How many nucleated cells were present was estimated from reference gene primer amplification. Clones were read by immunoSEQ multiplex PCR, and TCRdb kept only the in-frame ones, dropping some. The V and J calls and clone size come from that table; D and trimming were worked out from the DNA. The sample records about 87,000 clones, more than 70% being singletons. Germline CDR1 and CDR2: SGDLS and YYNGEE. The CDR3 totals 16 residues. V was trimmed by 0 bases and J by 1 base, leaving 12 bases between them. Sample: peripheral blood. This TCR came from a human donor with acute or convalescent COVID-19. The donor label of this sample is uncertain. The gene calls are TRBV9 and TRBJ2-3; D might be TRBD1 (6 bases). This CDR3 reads CASSVGGGVGTDTQYF. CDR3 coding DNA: TGTGCCAGCAGCGTAGGAGGGGGTGTGGGCACAGATACGCAGTATTTT.